This T cell receptor beta chain came from a study of OX40 agonist ivuxolimab in advanced cancers. The study, taken as a whole, reports: Compared with CD4+, CD8+ T cells on average had more expanded clones. Researchers did not establish what antigens the expanded peripheral T cells target. By week 6 at 0.1 to 3.0 mg/kg, blood CD4+ and CD8+ T cells had expanded clonally.

Germline V CDR1 and CDR2: SQVTM, ANQGSEA. The V gene lost 7 bases and the J gene lost 1 base, with 13 bases spanning the gap. This CDR3 is 13 amino acids long. As regards this clone: Its antigen is undetermined.

Sequenced by immunoSEQ multiplex PCR; TCRdb stores in-frame clones only, minus some. This sample has about 32,000 clones, with roughly 80% found just once. The gene calls are TRBV29-1 and TRBJ1-1, with a tentative D call TRBD1 (5 bases). The receptor's source is an adult with an advanced solid tumor such as melanoma, head and neck, liver or kidney cancer. Sequenced here: CD4+ or CD8+ T cells sorted from blood, sampled in a trial of the OX40 agonist ivuxolimab. DNA of the CDR3: TGCAGCGCGGCGGGGGGACCGAACACTGAAGCTTTCTTT. This gives the protein CSAAGGPNTEAFF.